This TCR beta chain was sequenced in a study of T-cell reconstitution after alpha-beta-depleted transplantation in children. The library targeted TCRbeta and was prepared with unique molecular identifiers. Using its own MiXCR run on the PCR reads, TCRdb lists one record per CDR3 protein. The sample contains 490,000 or so distinct CDR3 sequences, 8% to 11% of which appear only once. This clonotype was counted many times. Its antigen is undetermined. Study-wide results and caveats: At day 60, the high TCRbeta diversity found in some patients originated from recipient T cells and thymic progenitors that had survived. Approximately two months post-transplant, alpha-beta T cells reportedly originated from several hundred expanded graft clones. Fresh T-cell production supplied most of the T-cell counts and diversity seen one year after transplant.

The source was PBMCs, collected before TCRalphabeta/CD19-depleted stem cell transplant. The origin of this receptor is a child between 2 and 9 years old with inherited bone marrow failure, due to receive a stem cell transplant.

CDR3 in DNA: TGTGCCAGCAGTTACACTAGCGGGATCGCCGGGGAGCTGTTTTTT. Translation gives CASSYTSGIAGELFF. The rearrangement joins TRBV6-5 to TRBJ2-2, with TRBD2 identical over 10 bases. Germline V lookup: CDR1 MNHEY, CDR2 SVGAGI. V trimming: 2 bases; J trimming: 6 bases; junction bases outside the gene matches: 3. The CDR3 consists of 15 residues.